These T cell receptor beta chains were read from a single sample in a study of patients and donors after allogeneic stem cell transplantation. Via MiXCR, TCRdb re-called the RT-PCR reads, giving one row per CDR3 protein. The sample lists about 230,000 distinct CDR3 sequences, less than 15% seen once, with 11% in the top ten. The sequenced material came from blood, either unsorted or a sorted T cell fraction (not recorded which). These TCRs come from a human donor who was either an allogeneic HSCT recipient or a stem cell or donor lymphocyte infusion donor (not recorded which). It is not recorded whose cells these are; they may come from a transplant donor. The conserved cysteine and the conserved F or W are not part of the CDR3 here. D genes are given only for firm matches.

v_gene	j_gene	d_gene	CDR3aa
TRBV9	TRBJ1-1	-	ASSPRNEAF
TRBV2	TRBJ2-7	-	ASRAGTYEQY
TRBV12-3/TRBV12-4	TRBJ1-4	-	ASSFGGASEKLF
TRBV20-1	TRBJ2-1	TRBD2	SARDSRLAGDRSEQF
TRBV12-3/TRBV12-4	TRBJ2-3	TRBD1	ASSMPPGQGPDTQY
TRBV3-1	TRBJ2-7	TRBD1	ASSQGTGPRGEQY
TRBV7-2	TRBJ2-5	TRBD1	ASSLGQRDRGRETQY
TRBV19	TRBJ2-2	-	ASRPQGGYTGELF
TRBV5-6	TRBJ2-7	-	ASTRGGTAYEQY
TRBV4-2	TRBJ2-3	-	ASSQESGALKADTQY
TRBV12-3/TRBV12-4	TRBJ1-5	-	ASSLVDSNQPQH
TRBV14	TRBJ2-2	-	ASSQVETGELF
TRBV20-1	TRBJ2-7	-	SAREVRTLDEQY
TRBV20-1	TRBJ2-3	TRBD1	SADIRDRGTDTQY
TRBV20-1	TRBJ2-5	TRBD1	SALKTGVSHETQY
TRBV12-3/TRBV12-4	TRBJ1-5	-	ASSLESQPQH
TRBV24-1	TRBJ1-6	-	ATSKRPGDPDSPLH
TRBV18	TRBJ1-5	-	ASSVRGGTYQPQH
TRBV10-3	TRBJ2-3	TRBD1	ASIGGRDTDTQY
TRBV7-6	TRBJ2-3	TRBD2	ASSEGLAGSTTDTQY
TRBV3-1	TRBJ2-7	-	ASSPGGGVEQY
TRBV5-5	TRBJ2-1	-	ASSTDRVGF
TRBV7-6	TRBJ2-1	TRBD2	ASSLRGLAGVNEQF
TRBV9	TRBJ1-1	TRBD1	ASSVTTGRNTEAF
TRBV27	TRBJ1-2	-	ASSSPRGPNYGYT
TRBV5-1	TRBJ2-7	-	ASSRGTYEQY
TRBV5-1	TRBJ1-1	-	ASSPEVRTEAF
TRBV12-3/TRBV12-4	TRBJ1-4	TRBD1	ASSLGQAFNEKLF
TRBV5-1	TRBJ2-3	-	ASSLGSPGRTDTQY
TRBV5-1	TRBJ2-3	TRBD1	ASSNDRAQRGTDTQY
TRBV20-1	TRBJ2-1	-	SARGVTGDNEQF
TRBV4-3	TRBJ1-5	-	ASSQGGQPQH
TRBV10-2	TRBJ1-5	-	ASSESGGNQPQH
TRBV9	TRBJ2-7	TRBD1	ASSVNSGGPYEQY
TRBV6-1	TRBJ2-2	TRBD2	ASIGLAGAVGGTGELF
TRBV19	TRBJ1-5	-	ASRNQPSNQPQH
TRBV20-1	TRBJ1-1	-	SAREKESRANTEAF
TRBV20-1	TRBJ2-7	-	SARDGDKTSYEQY
TRBV6-1	TRBJ1-1	TRBD1	ASRDRAATEAF
TRBV27	TRBJ1-1	TRBD1	ASSGQGRAEAF
TRBV12-3/TRBV12-4	TRBJ2-2	TRBD2	ASSLISGLAGGSGELF
TRBV7-9	TRBJ1-1	-	ASSFFRGLGNTEAF
TRBV3-1	TRBJ1-3	-	ASSQGSSGNTIY
TRBV5-5	TRBJ2-6	TRBD2	ASSDDRTRTGANVLT
TRBV29-1	TRBJ1-2	-	SVESSIPRYGYT
TRBV16	TRBJ2-7	-	ASSQSYDYEQY
TRBV5-4	TRBJ1-1	-	ASSSIEIGTEAF
TRBV5-1	TRBJ1-2	-	ASSLKGGPKVGYT
TRBV5-1	TRBJ2-1	-	ASSLGYDREQF
TRBV19	TRBJ1-3	-	ASSIGRTNLGYGNTIY
TRBV7-2	TRBJ2-3	-	ASRPTGGGTDTQY
TRBV12-3/TRBV12-4	TRBJ2-2	-	ASSSGSSAGELF